The TCR beta chain under discussion was sequenced for a study of CD8 T cells in ankylosing spondylitis. Study-wide results and caveats: Seemingly distinctive of ankylosing spondylitis blood was a TCR beta motif formed by eight highly homologous variants.

TCRdb itself ran the 5' RACE reads through MiXCR, one entry per CDR3 protein. The sample records 700,000 to 850,000 distinct CDR3 sequences, roughly 12% being singletons. This clonotype appeared a few times. The antigen remains undetermined. This CDR3 is built from 13 residues. V was trimmed by 2 bases and J by 1 base, leaving 8 bases between them. CDR1 is DFQATT, CDR2 SNEGSKA, per germline (reference sequence). This receptor was identified in a male donor with ankylosing spondylitis. The chain links TRBV20-1 to TRBJ1-2, with D possibly being TRBD1 (5 bases). Sequenced material: blood, either unsorted or a sorted T cell fraction (not recorded which). The CDR3: CSARPDSNYGYTF. The CDR3 coding sequence is TGCAGTGCTAGACCCGACAGTAACTATGGCTACACCTTC.